There are a few counts of the clone carrying this T cell receptor beta chain. This entry comes from a study of CD8+ T cells in alopecia areata. cDNA serving as the sequencing template came from extracted, reverse transcribed RNA. Using immunoSEQ multiplex PCR, the repertoire was profiled, and TCRdb retains in-frame clones only, with some absent. The profile shows about 110,000 clones, approximately 50% of them singletons. Material: NKG2D-low CD8+ T cells sorted from blood. The TCR sequence derives from a human donor with alopecia areata.

CDR3: CASTTTGSYEQFF. DNA of the CDR3: TGTGCCAGTACTACAACAGGGAGCTATGAGCAGTTCTTC. This chain links TRBV19 with TRBJ2-1; weak D call: TRBD1 (6 bases). This CDR3 is built from 13 residues. Germline lookup yields CDR1 LNHDA and CDR2 SQIVND (reference sequence). V lost 7 bases and J 8 bases, leaving 15 bases between the germline ends. The whole variable domain, remainder taken from reference TRBV19 and TRBJ2-1, is DGGITQSPKYLFRKEGQNVTLSCEQNLNHDAMYWYRQDPGQGLRLIYYSQIVNDFQKGDIAEGYSVSREKKESFPLTVTSAQKNPTAFYLCASTTTGSYEQFFGPGTRLTVL.